The clone carrying this T cell receptor beta chain was counted at least ten times. Its specificity is unknown. This entry belongs to a study of CD8+CD57+ T cells in acquired aplastic anemia. Study overall: The average for DNA from sorted CD4+ and CD8+ cells was 3.2 ug. Healthy donors yielded 9 million to 14 million CD4+ cell reads on average.

Overall study results and limits: Patients and controls shared approximately 30 CD8+ CDR3 sequences. The study found no significant CD8+ Simpson's diversity difference between patients and controls.

According to the study, genomic DNA was the template for TCR beta VDJ and CDR3 profiling. TCRdb processed the reads anew with MiXCR; each CDR3 protein has one entry. The sample holds about 160,000 distinct CDR3 sequences, roughly 40% seen once. This CDR3 is 13 amino acids long. Germline V gene data show CDR1 as SGHAT and CDR2 as FQNNGV. V lost 5 bases, J lost 7 bases, and 6 bases stayed unmatched. The receptor was isolated from a human donor in good health. The specimen was sorted CD4+, CD8+, or CD8+CD57+ T cells (not recorded which) from PBMCs. This chain joins TRBV11-2 and TRBJ1-2; 8 bases are shared with TRBD1. DNA for the CDR3: TGTGCCAGCAGCGCGGACAGGGAAACTGGCTACACCTTC. Amino acids: CASSADRETGYTF.